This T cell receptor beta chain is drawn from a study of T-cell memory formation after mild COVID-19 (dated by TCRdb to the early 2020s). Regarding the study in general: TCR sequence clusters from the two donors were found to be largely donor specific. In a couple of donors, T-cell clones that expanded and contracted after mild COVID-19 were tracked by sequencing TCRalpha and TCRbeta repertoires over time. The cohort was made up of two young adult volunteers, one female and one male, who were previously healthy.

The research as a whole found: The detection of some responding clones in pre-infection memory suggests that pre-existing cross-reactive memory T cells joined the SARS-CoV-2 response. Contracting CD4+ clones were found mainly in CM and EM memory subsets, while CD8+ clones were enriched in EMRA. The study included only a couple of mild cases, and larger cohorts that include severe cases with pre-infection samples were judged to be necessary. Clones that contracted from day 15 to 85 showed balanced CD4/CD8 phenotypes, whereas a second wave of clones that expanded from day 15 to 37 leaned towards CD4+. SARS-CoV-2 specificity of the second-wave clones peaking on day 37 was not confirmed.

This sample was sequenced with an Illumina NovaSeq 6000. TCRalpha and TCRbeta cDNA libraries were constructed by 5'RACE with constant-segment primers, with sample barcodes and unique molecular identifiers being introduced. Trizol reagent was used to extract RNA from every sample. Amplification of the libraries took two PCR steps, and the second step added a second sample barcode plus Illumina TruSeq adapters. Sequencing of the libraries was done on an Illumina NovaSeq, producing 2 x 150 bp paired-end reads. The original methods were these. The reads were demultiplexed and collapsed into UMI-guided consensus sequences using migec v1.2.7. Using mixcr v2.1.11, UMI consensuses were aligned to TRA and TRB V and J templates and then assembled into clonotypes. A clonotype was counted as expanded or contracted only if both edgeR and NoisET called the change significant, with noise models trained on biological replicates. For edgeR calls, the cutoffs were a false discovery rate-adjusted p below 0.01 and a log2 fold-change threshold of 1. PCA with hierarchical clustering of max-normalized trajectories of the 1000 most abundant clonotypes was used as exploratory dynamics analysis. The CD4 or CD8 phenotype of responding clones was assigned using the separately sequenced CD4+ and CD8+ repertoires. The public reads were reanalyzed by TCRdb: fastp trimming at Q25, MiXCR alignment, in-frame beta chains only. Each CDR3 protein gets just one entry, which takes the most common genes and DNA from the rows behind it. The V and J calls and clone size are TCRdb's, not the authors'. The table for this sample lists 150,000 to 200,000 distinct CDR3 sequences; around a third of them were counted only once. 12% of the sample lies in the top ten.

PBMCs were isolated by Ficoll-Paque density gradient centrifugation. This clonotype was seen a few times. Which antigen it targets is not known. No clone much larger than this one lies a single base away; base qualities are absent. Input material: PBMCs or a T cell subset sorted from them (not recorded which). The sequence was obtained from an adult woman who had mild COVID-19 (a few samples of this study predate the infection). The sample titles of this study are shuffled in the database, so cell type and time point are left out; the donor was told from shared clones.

CDR3 loop: CASSSSFSQPQHF. The nucleotide sequence reads as follows: TGTGCCAGCAGCTCCTCGTTCTCTCAGCCCCAGCATTTT. This sequence uses TRBV7-8 and TRBJ1-5, with the D gene not confidently named. CDR1 is given as SGHVS and CDR2 as FQNEAQ, both from the germline V gene. The CDR3 measures 13 amino acids from cysteine to phenylalanine. Only the CDR3 DNA is retained, 39 bases long and in frame from the first base. V and J lose 4 bases and 6 bases, and a span of 10 bases separates them.